This T cell receptor beta chain emerged from a study of OX40 agonist ivuxolimab in advanced cancers. Study in general: Among those enrolled, mean age was about 62 years (range about 23 to 80) and 82.7% were male.

Peripheral blood came from all dose cohorts at three timepoints. J gave up 4 bases and V 5 bases, and 9 bases lay outside the gene matches. The CDR3 has 16 amino acids. The germline V gene has CDR1 LNHDA and CDR2 SQIVND (reference sequence). Details on this clone: The antigen remains unidentified.

Libraries were prepared by immunoSEQ multiplex PCR; TCRdb keeps only in-frame clonotypes and omits some of them. The profile shows under 65,000 clones, more than 80% of them singletons. General study points: In CD8+ T cells, expanded clones were on average more numerous than in CD4+. At doses 0.1 to 3.0 mg/kg, CD4+ and CD8+ clones expanded.

This specimen was CD4+ or CD8+ T cells sorted from blood, taken in a trial of the OX40 agonist ivuxolimab. This clonotype was obtained from an adult with an advanced solid tumor such as melanoma, head and neck, liver or kidney cancer. The V and J genes are TRBV19 and TRBJ1-5; TRBD1 matches 9 bases. In nucleotides, the CDR3 is TGTGCCAGTAGTCTCCAGCGGACAGGGGTTAATCAGCCCCAGCATTTT. It yields the protein CASSLQRTGVNQPQHF.